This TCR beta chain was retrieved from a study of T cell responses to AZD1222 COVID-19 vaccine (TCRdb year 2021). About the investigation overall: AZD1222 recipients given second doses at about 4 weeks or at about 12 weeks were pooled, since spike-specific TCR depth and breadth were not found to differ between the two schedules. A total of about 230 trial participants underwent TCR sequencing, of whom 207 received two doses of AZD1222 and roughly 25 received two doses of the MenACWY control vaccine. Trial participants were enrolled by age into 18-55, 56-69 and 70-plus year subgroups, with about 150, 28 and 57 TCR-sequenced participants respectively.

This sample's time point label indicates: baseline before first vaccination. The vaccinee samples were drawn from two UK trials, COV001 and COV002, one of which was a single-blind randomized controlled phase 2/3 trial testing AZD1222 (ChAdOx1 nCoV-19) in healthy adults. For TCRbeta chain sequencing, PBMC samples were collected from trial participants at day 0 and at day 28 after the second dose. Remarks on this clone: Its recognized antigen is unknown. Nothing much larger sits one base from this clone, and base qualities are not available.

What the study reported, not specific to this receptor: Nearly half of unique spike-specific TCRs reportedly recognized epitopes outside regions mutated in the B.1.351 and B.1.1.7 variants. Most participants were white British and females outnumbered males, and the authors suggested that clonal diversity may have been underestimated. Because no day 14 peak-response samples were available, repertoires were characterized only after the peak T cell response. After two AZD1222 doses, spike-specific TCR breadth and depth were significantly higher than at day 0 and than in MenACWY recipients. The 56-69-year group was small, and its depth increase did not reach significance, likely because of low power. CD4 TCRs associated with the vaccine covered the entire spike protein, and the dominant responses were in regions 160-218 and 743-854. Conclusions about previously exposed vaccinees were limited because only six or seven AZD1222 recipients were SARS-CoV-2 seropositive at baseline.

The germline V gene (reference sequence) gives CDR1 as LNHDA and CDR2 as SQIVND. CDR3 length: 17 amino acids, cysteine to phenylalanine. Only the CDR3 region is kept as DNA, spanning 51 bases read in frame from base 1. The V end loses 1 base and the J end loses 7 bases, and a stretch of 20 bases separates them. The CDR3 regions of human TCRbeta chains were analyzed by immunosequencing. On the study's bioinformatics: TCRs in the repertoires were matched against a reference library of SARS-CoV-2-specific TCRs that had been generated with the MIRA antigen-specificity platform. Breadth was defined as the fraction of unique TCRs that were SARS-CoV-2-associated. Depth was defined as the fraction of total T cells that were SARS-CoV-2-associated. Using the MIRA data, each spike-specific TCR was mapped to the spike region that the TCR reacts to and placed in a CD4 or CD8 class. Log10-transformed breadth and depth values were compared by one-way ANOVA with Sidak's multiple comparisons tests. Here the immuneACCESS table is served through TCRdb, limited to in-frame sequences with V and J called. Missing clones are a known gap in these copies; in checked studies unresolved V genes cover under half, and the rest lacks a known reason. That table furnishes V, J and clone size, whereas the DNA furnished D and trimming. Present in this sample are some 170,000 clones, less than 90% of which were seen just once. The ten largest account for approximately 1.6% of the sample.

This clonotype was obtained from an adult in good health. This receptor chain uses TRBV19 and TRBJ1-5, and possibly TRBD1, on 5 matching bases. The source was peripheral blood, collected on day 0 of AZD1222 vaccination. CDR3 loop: CASSIGVDSRLRQPQHF. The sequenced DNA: TGTGCCAGTAGTATAGGAGTAGACAGCCGTCTTCGGCAGCCCCAGCATTTT. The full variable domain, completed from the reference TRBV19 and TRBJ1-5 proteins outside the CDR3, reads DGGITQSPKYLFRKEGQNVTLSCEQNLNHDAMYWYRQDPGQGLRLIYYSQIVNDFQKGDIAEGYSVSREKKESFPLTVTSAQKNPTAFYLCASSIGVDSRLRQPQHFGDGTRLSIL.